These 30 T cell receptor beta chains were sequenced from one sample in a study of regulatory T cells in long-lasting Graves disease. As for time point: newly diagnosed GD, antithyroid drugs for less than 3 months. The TCR library was made from RNA that had been extracted from PBMCs in TRIzol. With iRepertoire HTBI primers and Arm-PCR of CDR3 regions, TCR beta libraries were built. TCRdb re-called the multiplex PCR reads through MiXCR, storing one row per CDR3 protein. The sample consists of about 330,000 distinct CDR3 sequences, about a sixth of them appearing once. Separately, the same data were catalogued under a study of T cells in Graves' hyperthyroidism and ophthalmopathy.

The source was peripheral blood mononuclear cells (PBMCs), collected at new diagnosis, from a patient treated with antithyroid drugs. These receptors originate from a young woman with Graves disease.

The chain has TRBV6-1 and TRBJ1-2; possible D gene TRBD1, 6 bases. Between the trimmed V and J ends, which lost 1 base and 7 bases, there was a span of 16 bases. CDR3 length: 15 residues. Germline V CDR1 and CDR2: MNHNS, SASEGT. DNA of the CDR3: TGTGCCAGCAGTGAAGGGGCCAGGGGATCTCCTGGCTACACCTTC. Translating gives CASSEGARGSPGYTF.

This clonotype was seen only a few times. The rearrangement joins TRBV7-3 to TRBJ2-5; TRBD1 or TRBD2 may be the D gene (7 bases each). Germline V gives CDR1 SGHTA, CDR2 FQGTGA. The V end was cut by 6 bases, the J end by 5 bases, with 19 bases between. The CDR3 runs 15 residues. Here the CDR3 reads CASSLDGRGGETQYF. The CDR3 coding sequence is TGTGCCAGCAGTCTAGACGGCAGGGGGGGGGAGACCCAGTACTTC.

This clonotype came up many times. The chain employs TRBV5-1 and TRBJ2-7, with D hard to call. V gave up 3 bases and J gave up 2 bases, with 12 bases separating them. There are 14 residues in the CDR3. Germline CDR1 and CDR2: SGHRS and YFSETQ. CDR3 amino acids: CASSSTRPAYEQYF. The CDR3 DNA follows: TGCGCCAGCAGCTCGACAAGACCAGCCTACGAGCAGTACTTC.

This clonotype was counted a few times. A read error may be the cause here, since a much bigger clone is one base away. The V and J genes are TRBV5-5 and TRBJ2-1; tentatively, D is TRBD1 or TRBD2 (6 bases each). Trimming took off 0 bases at V and 4 bases at J, with 14 bases between the two ends. CDR3 size: 16 residues. CDR1 is SGHKS and CDR2 is YYEKEE in the germline V gene (reference sequence). The CDR3: CASSLVGGPPYNEQFF. The CDR3 nucleotides read TGTGCCAGCAGCTTGGTAGGGGGGCCCCCATACAATGAGCAGTTCTTC.

The chain joins TRBV19 to TRBJ2-7; the match to TRBD1 covers 7 bases. V trimming: 5 bases; J trimming: 0 bases; junction bases outside the gene matches: 10. CDR3 length: 16 residues. Germline V lookup: CDR1 LNHDA, CDR2 SQIVND (reference sequence). This CDR3 is CASSLRTGAVSYEQYF. CDR3 coding DNA: TGTGCCAGTAGTTTAAGGACAGGCGCTGTCTCCTACGAGCAGTACTTC. Based on the CDR3 plus reference TRBV19 and TRBJ2-7, the full variable domain is DGGITQSPKYLFRKEGQNVTLSCEQNLNHDAMYWYRQDPGQGLRLIYYSQIVNDFQKGDIAEGYSVSREKKESFPLTVTSAQKNPTAFYLCASSLRTGAVSYEQYFGPGTRLTVT.

This clonotype has more than one count but fewer than ten. The chain couples TRBV7-6 to TRBJ1-1, with unresolved D. With 3 bases removed from V and 3 bases from J, the gap between germline ends came to 14 bases. CDR1 SGHVS and CDR2 FNYEAQ come from the germline V gene. This CDR3 is built from 15 residues. The CDR3 bases are TGTGCCAGCAGCTTCCGTCGGGGTAGAGACACTGAAGCTTTCTTT. Its protein is CASSFRRGRDTEAFF.

This clonotype was counted many times. The V call is TRBV28, the J call TRBJ1-2; 7 bases are a match to TRBD1. The CDR3 loop spans 14 amino acids. Looked up from germline, CDR1 is MDHEN and CDR2 is SYDVKM. V was pared by 5 bases and J by 6 bases, with 9 bases of the junction left unmatched. In DNA, the CDR3 is TGTGCCAGCAGTCCACAGGGGTTGGTCCATGGCTACACCTTC. Protein sequence: CASSPQGLVHGYTF.

The chain carries TRBV18 and TRBJ2-7, with D hard to call. V was trimmed by 2 bases and J by 5 bases, leaving 7 bases between them. CDR3 length: 12 residues. CDR1 is KGHSH and CDR2 is LQKENI in the germline V gene. The CDR3: CASSPVNNEQYF. CDR3 in DNA: TGTGCCAGCTCACCAGTGAATAACGAGCAGTACTTC.

At least ten counts were recorded for this clonotype. V usage is TRBV5-1 and J usage is TRBJ1-1, with D perhaps matching TRBD1 (6 bases). The germline CDR1 and CDR2 sequences are SGHRS and YFSETQ. Trimming cost V 0 bases and J 0 bases, with 21 bases left between them. This CDR3 is built from 19 residues. CDR3 residues: CASSLVTGIRTNLNTEAFF. CDR3 in DNA: TGCGCCAGCAGCTTGGTTACAGGGATCCGGACGAACTTGAACACTGAAGCTTTCTTT.

This clonotype was counted many times. J is TRBJ2-3 and V is TRBV28, with D possibly being TRBD2 (5 bases). The V end was cut by 5 bases, the J end by 4 bases, with 13 bases between. The CDR3 has 14 residues. CDR1 is MDHEN and CDR2 is SYDVKM in the germline V gene. The CDR3 sequence: CASSPLDRADTQYF. The CDR3 DNA is TGTGCCAGCAGTCCACTAGATCGTGCAGATACGCAGTATTTT.

This clonotype was counted many times. V gene TRBV20-1 combines with J gene TRBJ2-1, with no clear D. Germline values: CDR1 DFQATT, CDR2 SNEGSKA (reference sequence). V was clipped by 5 bases and J by 8 bases, with 13 bases between them. This CDR3 is 12 amino acids long. CDR3 nucleotide sequence: TGCAGTGCTTCCGACTTGGTCGATGAGCAGTTCTTC. Encoded protein: CSASDLVDEQFF.

This clonotype was recorded many times. The chain has TRBV5-1 and TRBJ2-1; 10 bases map to TRBD2. The length of the CDR3 is 16 residues. V trimming: 0 bases; J trimming: 8 bases; junction bases outside the gene matches: 8. Germline lookup yields CDR1 SGHRS and CDR2 YFSETQ. The CDR3 here is CASSLDPSGSGDEQFF. CDR3 bases: TGCGCCAGCAGCTTGGATCCTAGCGGGAGCGGTGATGAGCAGTTCTTC.

The gene calls are TRBV20-1 and TRBJ1-3, with 12 nucleotides matching TRBD1. The CDR3 length is 19 residues. V was clipped by 6 bases and J by 0 bases; unmatched bases: 15. Germline V CDR1 and CDR2: DFQATT, SNEGSKA (reference sequence). The CDR3 DNA reads as TGCAGTGCCCCGTCCCTGGCTGGGACAGGGGGCTTCTCTGGAAACACCATATATTTT. Its translation is CSAPSLAGTGGFSGNTIYF.

At least ten counts were recorded for this clonotype. The rearrangement uses TRBV28 and TRBJ1-2, with D possibly TRBD1 on 5 matching bases. The CDR3 contains 14 residues. CDR1 and CDR2 (germline): MDHEN, SYDVKM. V was pared by 6 bases and J by 3 bases, with 14 bases between. This chain's CDR3 is CASSPQGAYYGYTF. CDR3 nucleotide sequence: TGTGCCAGCAGCCCCCAGGGAGCCTACTATGGCTACACCTTC.

This clonotype occurred many times. This chain links TRBV12-3 or TRBV12-4 with TRBJ2-2; D may be TRBD2 (5 bases). The CDR3 extends over 12 amino acids. V shed 2 bases and J shed 8 bases, with 6 bases lying between them. The CDR3 nucleotides are TGTGCCAGCAGTTTATCGGGGGGGGAGCTGTTTTTT. Amino acids: CASSLSGGELFF.

The chain combines TRBV29-1 with TRBJ1-2, with 7 bases lining up with TRBD1. Trimming at V came to 7 bases and at J to 8 bases, leaving 13 bases not matched to a gene. CDR3 length equals 13 residues. The germline V gene encodes CDR1 SQVTM and CDR2 ANQGSEA. The DNA of the CDR3 is TGCAGCGCGGAGGAGGCTCAGGGGGTAGGCTACACCTTC. It codes for CSAEEAQGVGYTF.

This clonotype was seen more than once but under ten times. The chain recombines TRBV15 with TRBJ1-3; 7 bases map to TRBD1. Looked up from germline, CDR1 is LNHNV and CDR2 is YYDKDF (reference sequence). V lost 5 bases, J lost 1 base, and 2 bases stayed unmatched. This CDR3 spans 14 amino acids. Here the CDR3 reads CATSPGGSGNTIYF. The CDR3 nucleotides are TGTGCCACCAGCCCAGGGGGGTCTGGAAACACCATATATTTT.

This clonotype was recorded at least ten times. The J gene is TRBJ1-2, the V gene TRBV28, with 8 positions matching TRBD1. Germline CDR1 and CDR2: MDHEN and SYDVKM. The V and J ends lost 5 bases and 5 bases, in that order; junction bases with no gene match: 7. This CDR3 has 14 amino acids. The CDR3 DNA sequence: TGTGCCAGCAGTGGCGGGACAGGCGATTATGGCTACACCTTC. Its protein is CASSGGTGDYGYTF.

With regard to this clonotype: A much larger clone is a single base away; this may be a read error. Given the absence of the conserved phenylalanine or tryptophan at the CDR3 end, a read error is likely. V gene TRBV19 combines with J gene TRBJ1-5, with 10 bases lining up with TRBD1. The V gene's germline CDR1 is LNHDA and CDR2 SQIVND (reference sequence). Unmatched junction bases numbered 8, after V lost 3 bases and J lost 9 bases. This CDR3 has 15 amino acids. The CDR3 protein is CASSIGTGDLGPQHL. CDR3 coding DNA: TGTGCCAGTAGTATCGGGACAGGGGATCTGGGGCCCCAGCATCTT.

This clonotype was observed at least ten times. V usage is TRBV5-1 and J usage is TRBJ2-1, with TRBD1 identical over 12 bases. CDR1 SGHRS and CDR2 YFSETQ come from the germline V gene. This CDR3 comprises 15 residues. The V and J ends lost 3 bases and 7 bases, in that order; junction bases with no gene match: 5. CDR3 region: CASSSGTGGFNEQFF. CDR3 DNA: TGCGCCAGCAGCTCCGGGACAGGGGGCTTTAATGAGCAGTTCTTC. Filled out from reference TRBV5-1 and TRBJ2-1, the complete variable domain reads KAGVTQTPRYLIKTRGQQVTLSCSPISGHRSVSWYQQTPGQGLQFLFEYFSETQRNKGNFPGRFSGRQFSNSRSEMNVSTLELGDSALYLCASSSGTGGFNEQFFGPGTRLTVL.

Ten or more counts support this clonotype. The chain is built from TRBV3-1 and TRBJ2-1, with D perhaps matching TRBD2 (6 bases). CDR3 size: 12 residues. V was clipped by 4 bases and J by 12 bases, with 13 bases between them. Germline V gene sequence: CDR1 LGHDT, CDR2 YNNKEL (reference sequence). The CDR3 protein is CASSRRGLGQFF. The DNA for the CDR3 is TGTGCCAGCAGCCGACGGGGGTTGGGGCAGTTCTTC.

At least ten counts were recorded for this clonotype. The chain is built from TRBV7-6 and TRBJ2-5; TRBD1 matches at 7 bases. This CDR3 spans 17 amino acids. Germline CDR1 is SGHVS and CDR2 is FNYEAQ. The V segment lost 3 bases and the J segment 5 bases; nucleotides outside the gene matches: 15. In DNA form, the CDR3 reads TGTGCCAGCAGCTTTGGGACAGCTATCGTCGGCGATGAGACCCAGTACTTC. It specifies CASSFGTAIVGDETQYF.

The table lists this clonotype with many counts. V usage is TRBV28 and J usage is TRBJ2-1, with D possibly TRBD2 on 5 matching bases. V gave up 7 bases and J gave up 2 bases, with 18 bases separating them. Germline CDR1 and CDR2: MDHEN and SYDVKM. There are 16 residues in the CDR3. CDR3 DNA: TGTGCCAGCAAAATAGGGAGCGGTCGGCCCTACAATGAGCAGTTCTTC. Its translation is CASKIGSGRPYNEQFF.

At least ten counts were recorded for this clonotype. This sequence joins TRBV2 and TRBJ2-3, with TRBD1 matching 10 bases. The CDR3 is 14 amino acids. CDR1 SNHLY and CDR2 FYNNEI come from the germline V gene. V lost 6 bases, J lost 4 bases, and 4 bases stayed unmatched. For the CDR3, the DNA is TGTGCCAGCAGAGCCGGGACAGGGGCAGATACGCAGTATTTT. Amino acid sequence: CASRAGTGADTQYF.

This clonotype came up many times. The chain recombines TRBV20-1 with TRBJ1-5; 9 nucleotides line up with TRBD1. The CDR3 runs to 13 residues. Germline V gives CDR1 DFQATT, CDR2 SNEGSKA (reference sequence). After removal of 7 bases from V and 7 bases from J, the junction contained 8 bases not matched to a gene. The CDR3 here is CSVPQGAGQPQHF. The CDR3 DNA follows: TGCAGTGTTCCACAGGGGGCGGGACAGCCCCAGCATTTT.

This clonotype was seen at least ten times. The chain couples TRBV27 to TRBJ1-1; 7 positions match TRBD1. After removal of 5 bases from V and 0 bases from J, the junction contained 9 bases not matched to a gene. This CDR3 has 16 amino acids. Germline CDR1 is MNHEY and CDR2 is SMNVEV (reference sequence). CDR3 sequence reads: CASSNTQGTVNTEAFF. CDR3 DNA sequence: TGTGCCAGCAGTAACACACAGGGGACCGTGAACACTGAAGCTTTCTTT.

There are a few counts of this clonotype. This chain connects TRBV20-1 to TRBJ2-3; TRBD1 matches at 9 bases. Trimming removed 0 bases from V and 5 bases from J; junction bases left unmatched: 12. The CDR3 runs to 17 residues. CDR1 DFQATT and CDR2 SNEGSKA come from the germline V gene (reference sequence). This CDR3 reads CSARDLSGTGPGDTQYF. CDR3 nucleotides: TGCAGTGCTAGAGATCTCTCGGGGACAGGGCCAGGAGATACGCAGTATTTT.

The gene calls are TRBV5-4 and TRBJ2-1; TRBD2 matches 11 bases. Germline V lookup: CDR1 SGHNT, CDR2 YYREEE (reference sequence). V lost 2 bases and J lost 7; bases outside the gene matches: 8. The CDR3 covers 16 residues. The CDR3 coding sequence is TGTGCCAGCAGCTTTCCCGGGACTAGCGGAGCGAATGAGCAGTTCTTC. This encodes CASSFPGTSGANEQFF.

V is TRBV19 and J is TRBJ1-1, with D tentatively TRBD1 (6 bases). Germline loops: CDR1 LNHDA, CDR2 SQIVND (reference sequence). Trimming pared 11 bases from V and 8 bases from J, leaving 15 bases between. This CDR3 is 11 amino acids long. The chain's CDR3 is CAGSQGPEAFF. The CDR3, as DNA: TGTGCCGGGTCACAGGGTCCGGAAGCTTTCTTT.

Comments on this clonotype: Given a much more abundant clone one base away, this may be a read error. The chain recombines TRBV11-2 with TRBJ1-1; D not resolved. The CDR3 totals 12 residues. Germline V CDR1 and CDR2: SGHAT, FQNNGV. CDR3: CASSLTSGEGFF. The CDR3 DNA follows: TGTGCCAGCAGCTTGACATCGGGCGAAGGTTTCTTT.